This TCR beta chain was recovered during a study of blood T cell repertoires in COVID-19. Study summary: Both acute and convalescent COVID-19 samples were obtained from the United States, Italy and Spain. PBMCs, B-cell-depleted T cells, or T cells provided the cDNA or gDNA that made up the material.

This CDR3 has 19 residues. Trimming removed 8 bases from V and 12 bases from J; junction bases left unmatched: 30. From germline, CDR1 is LNHDA and CDR2 SQIVND (reference sequence). In the authors' methods: The assay estimated nucleated cells by amplifying reference gene primers. Using immunoSEQ multiplex PCR, the repertoire was profiled, and TCRdb retains in-frame clones only, with some absent. That table furnishes V, J and clone size, whereas the DNA furnished D and trimming. Here the sample spans around 270,000 clones, 80% to 90% being singletons. This chain connects TRBV19 to TRBJ2-1, with TRBD2 identical over 8 bases. The source is a woman aged 45 to 65 with acute or convalescent COVID-19. Sequencing input: peripheral blood. CDR3 loop: CASSGSGDVTSYYIGTQFF. CDR3 sequence (DNA): TGTGCCAGTTCCGGTAGCGGGGACGTCACCTCCTATTACATCGGAACGCAGTTCTTC.